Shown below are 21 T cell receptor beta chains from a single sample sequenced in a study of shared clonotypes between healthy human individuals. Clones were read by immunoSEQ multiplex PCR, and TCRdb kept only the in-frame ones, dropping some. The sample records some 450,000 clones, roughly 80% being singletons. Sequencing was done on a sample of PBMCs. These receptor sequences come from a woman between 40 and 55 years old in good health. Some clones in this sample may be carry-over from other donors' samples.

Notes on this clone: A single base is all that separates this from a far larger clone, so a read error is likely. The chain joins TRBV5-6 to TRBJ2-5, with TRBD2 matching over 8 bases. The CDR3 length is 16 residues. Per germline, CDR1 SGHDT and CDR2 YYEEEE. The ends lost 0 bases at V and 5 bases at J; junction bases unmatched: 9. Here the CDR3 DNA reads TGTGCCAGCAGCTTGGAAGGACTAGCAAGGCGGGAGACCCAGTACTTC. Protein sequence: CASSLEGLARRETQYF.

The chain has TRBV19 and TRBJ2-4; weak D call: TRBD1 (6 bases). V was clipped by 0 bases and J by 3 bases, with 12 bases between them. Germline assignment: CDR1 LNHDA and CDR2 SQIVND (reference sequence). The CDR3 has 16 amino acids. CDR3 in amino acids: CASSIDSTGNKNIQYF. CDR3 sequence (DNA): TGTGCCAGTAGTATAGATAGCACAGGGAACAAAAACATTCAGTACTTC.

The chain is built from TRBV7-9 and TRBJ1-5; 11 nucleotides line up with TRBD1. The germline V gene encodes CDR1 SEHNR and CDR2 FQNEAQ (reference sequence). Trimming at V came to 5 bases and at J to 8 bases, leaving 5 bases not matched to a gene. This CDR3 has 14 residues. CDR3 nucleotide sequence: TGTGCCAGCAGCCTTCGGACAGGGGGCGAGCCCCAGCATTTT. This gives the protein CASSLRTGGEPQHF.

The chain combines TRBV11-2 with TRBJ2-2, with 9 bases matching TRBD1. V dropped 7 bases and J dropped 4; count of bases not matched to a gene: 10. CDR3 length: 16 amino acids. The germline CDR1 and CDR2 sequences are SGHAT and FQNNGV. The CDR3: CASTRTGEIPTGELFF. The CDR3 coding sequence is TGTGCCAGCACACGGACAGGGGAGATTCCCACCGGGGAGCTGTTTTTT.

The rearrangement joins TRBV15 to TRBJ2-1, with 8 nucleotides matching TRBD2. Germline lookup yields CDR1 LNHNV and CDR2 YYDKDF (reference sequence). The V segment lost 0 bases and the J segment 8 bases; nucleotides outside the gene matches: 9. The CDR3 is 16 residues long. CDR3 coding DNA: TGTGCCACCAGCAGAGATCTGATAGCGGGAACCGATGAGCAGTTCTTC. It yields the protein CATSRDLIAGTDEQFF. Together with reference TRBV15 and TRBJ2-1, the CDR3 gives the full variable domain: DAMVIQNPRYQVTQFGKPVTLSCSQTLNHNVMYWYQQKSSQAPKLLFHYYDKDFNNEADTPDNFQSRRPNTSFCFLDIRSPGLGDTAMYLCATSRDLIAGTDEQFFGPGTRLTVL.

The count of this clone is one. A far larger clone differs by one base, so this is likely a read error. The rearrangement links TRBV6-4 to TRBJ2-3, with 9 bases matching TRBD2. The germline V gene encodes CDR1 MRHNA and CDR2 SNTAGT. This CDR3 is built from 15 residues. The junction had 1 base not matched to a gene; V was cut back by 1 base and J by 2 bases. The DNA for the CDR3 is TGTGCCAGCAGTGACTGCGGGAGGGCCACAGATACGCAGTATTTT. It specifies CASSDCGRATDTQYF.

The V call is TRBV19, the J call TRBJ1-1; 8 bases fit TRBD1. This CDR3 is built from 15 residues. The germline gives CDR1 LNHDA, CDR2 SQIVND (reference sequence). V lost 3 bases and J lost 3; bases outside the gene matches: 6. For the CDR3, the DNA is TGTGCCAGTAGTATTCCCGGACAGGGAGACACTGAAGCTTTCTTT. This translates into CASSIPGQGDTEAFF.

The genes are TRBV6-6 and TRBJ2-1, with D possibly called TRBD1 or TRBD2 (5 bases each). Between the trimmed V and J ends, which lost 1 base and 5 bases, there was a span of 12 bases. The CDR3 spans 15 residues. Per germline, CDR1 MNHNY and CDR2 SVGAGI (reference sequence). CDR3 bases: TGTGCCAGCAGTTACTTGGCAGGGAGAGACAATGAGCAGTTCTTC. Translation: CASSYLAGRDNEQFF.

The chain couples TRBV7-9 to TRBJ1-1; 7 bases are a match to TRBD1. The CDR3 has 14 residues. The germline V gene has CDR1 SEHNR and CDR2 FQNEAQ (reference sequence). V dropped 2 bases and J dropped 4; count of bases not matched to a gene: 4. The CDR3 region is CASSLFPGGTEAFF. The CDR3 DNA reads TGTGCCAGCAGCTTATTCCCAGGGGGCACTGAAGCTTTCTTT.

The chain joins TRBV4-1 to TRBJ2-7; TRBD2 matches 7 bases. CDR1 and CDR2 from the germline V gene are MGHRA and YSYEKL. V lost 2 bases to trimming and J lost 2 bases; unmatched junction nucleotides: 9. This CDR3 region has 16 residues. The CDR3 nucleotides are TGCGCCAGCAGCCAAAGGGTGGGACTAAGAACCTACGAGCAGTACTTC. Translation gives CASSQRVGLRTYEQYF.

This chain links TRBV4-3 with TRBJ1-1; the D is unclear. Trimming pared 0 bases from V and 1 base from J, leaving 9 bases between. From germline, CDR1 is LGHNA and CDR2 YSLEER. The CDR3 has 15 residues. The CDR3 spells CASSQEGRWNTEAFF. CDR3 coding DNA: TGCGCCAGCAGCCAAGAAGGCAGGTGGAACACTGAAGCTTTCTTT.

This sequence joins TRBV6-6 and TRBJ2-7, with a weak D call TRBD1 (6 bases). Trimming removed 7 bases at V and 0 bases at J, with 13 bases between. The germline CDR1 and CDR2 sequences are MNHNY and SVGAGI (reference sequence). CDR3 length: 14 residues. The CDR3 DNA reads TGTGCCAGCAAACCCCGGGACACCTCCTACGAGCAGTACTTC. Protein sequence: CASKPRDTSYEQYF.

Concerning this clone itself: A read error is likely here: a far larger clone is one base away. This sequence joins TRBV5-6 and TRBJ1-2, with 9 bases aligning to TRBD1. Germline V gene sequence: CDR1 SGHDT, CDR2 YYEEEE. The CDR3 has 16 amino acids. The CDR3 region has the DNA TGTGCCAGCAGCTGGGATGGACAGGGGACAAACTATGGCTACATCTTC. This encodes CASSWDGQGTNYGYIF.

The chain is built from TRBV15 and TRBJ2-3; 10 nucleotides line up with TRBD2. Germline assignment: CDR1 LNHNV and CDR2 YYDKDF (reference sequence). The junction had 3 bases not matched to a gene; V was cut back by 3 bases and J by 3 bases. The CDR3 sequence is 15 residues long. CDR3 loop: CATSRVGLATDTQYF. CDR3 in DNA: TGTGCCACCAGCAGGGTGGGACTAGCGACAGATACGCAGTATTTT.

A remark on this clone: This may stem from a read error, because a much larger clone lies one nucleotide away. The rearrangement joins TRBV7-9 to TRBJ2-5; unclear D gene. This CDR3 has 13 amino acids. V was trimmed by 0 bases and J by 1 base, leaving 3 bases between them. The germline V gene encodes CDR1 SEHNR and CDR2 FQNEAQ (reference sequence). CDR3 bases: TGTGCCAGCAGCTTAGCGCTCCAAGAGACCCAGTACTTC. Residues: CASSLALQETQYF. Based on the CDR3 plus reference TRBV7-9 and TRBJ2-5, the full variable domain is DTGVSQNPRHKITKRGQNVTFRCDPISEHNRLYWYRQTLGQGPEFLTYFQNEAQLEKSRLLSDRFSAERPKGSFSTLEIQRTEQGDSAMYLCASSLALQETQYFGPGTRLLVL.

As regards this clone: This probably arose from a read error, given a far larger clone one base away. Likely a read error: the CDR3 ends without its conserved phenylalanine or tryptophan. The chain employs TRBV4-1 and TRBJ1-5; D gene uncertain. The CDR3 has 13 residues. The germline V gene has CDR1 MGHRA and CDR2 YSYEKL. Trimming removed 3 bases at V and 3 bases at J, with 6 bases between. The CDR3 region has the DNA TGCGCCAGCAGCCATGGACCCAATCAGCCCCAGCATTTG. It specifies CASSHGPNQPQHL.

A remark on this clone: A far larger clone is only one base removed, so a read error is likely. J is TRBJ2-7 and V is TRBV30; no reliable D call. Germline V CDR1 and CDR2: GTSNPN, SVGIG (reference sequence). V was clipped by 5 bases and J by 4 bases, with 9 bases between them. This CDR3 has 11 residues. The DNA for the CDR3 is TGTGCCTGGGCGGCCGGTTACGAGCAGTACTTC. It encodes CAWAAGYEQYF.

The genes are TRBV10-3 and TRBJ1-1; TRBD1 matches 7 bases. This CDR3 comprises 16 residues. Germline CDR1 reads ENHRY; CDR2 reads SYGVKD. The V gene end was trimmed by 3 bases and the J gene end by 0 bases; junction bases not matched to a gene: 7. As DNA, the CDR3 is TGTGCCATCAGTGACCCTGACAGGGACATGAACACTGAAGCTTTCTTT. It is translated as CAISDPDRDMNTEAFF.

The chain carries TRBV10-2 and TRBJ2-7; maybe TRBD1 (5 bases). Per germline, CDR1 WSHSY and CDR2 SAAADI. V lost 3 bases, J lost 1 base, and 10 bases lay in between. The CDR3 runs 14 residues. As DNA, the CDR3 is TGCGCCAGCAGTGACTGGGGCCGGTCCTACGAGCAGTACTTC. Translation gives CASSDWGRSYEQYF.

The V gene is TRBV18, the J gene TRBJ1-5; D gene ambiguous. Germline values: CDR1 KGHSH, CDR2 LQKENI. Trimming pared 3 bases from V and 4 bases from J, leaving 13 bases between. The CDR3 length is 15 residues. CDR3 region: CASSPLADGNQPQHF. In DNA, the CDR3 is TGTGCCAGCTCACCGTTGGCGGACGGTAATCAGCCCCAGCATTTT.

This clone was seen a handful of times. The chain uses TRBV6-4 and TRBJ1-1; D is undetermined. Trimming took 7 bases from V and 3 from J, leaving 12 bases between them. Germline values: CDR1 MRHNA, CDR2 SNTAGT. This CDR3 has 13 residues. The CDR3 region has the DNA TGTGCCAGCAATGAGGGAGAGTACACTGAAGCTTTCTTT. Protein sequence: CASNEGEYTEAFF.